This T cell receptor (beta chain) was found in a study of T cell responses to AZD1222 COVID-19 vaccine listed by TCRdb under 2021. About the investigation overall: A total of 230 to 250 trial participants underwent TCR sequencing, of whom about 210 had received two doses of AZD1222 and approximately 25 had received two doses of the MenACWY control vaccine. Trial participants were enrolled by age into subgroups of 18-55, 56-69 and 70-plus years, and 148, 28 and 57 TCR-sequenced participants, respectively, were included in these subgroups.

The CDR3 regions of human TCRbeta chains were analyzed by immunosequencing. For the original study's pipeline: TCRs in the repertoires were matched against a reference library of SARS-CoV-2-specific TCRs that had been generated with the MIRA antigen-specificity platform. Breadth meant the fraction of unique TCRs that were SARS-CoV-2-associated, whereas depth meant the fraction of total T cells that were SARS-CoV-2-associated. Using the MIRA data, each spike-specific TCR was mapped to the spike region that the TCR reacts to and placed in a CD4 or CD8 class. Log10-transformed breadth and depth values were compared by one-way ANOVA with Sidak's multiple comparisons tests. TCRdb carries this immuneACCESS record with in-frame sequences only. Its versions omit some clonotypes, under half of them owing to an unresolved V gene in the studies checked, with the rest unexplained. The D gene and trimming were derived from the DNA, and the V and J assignments and clone size from that table. Across this sample there are 70,000 to 80,000 clones, with around three quarters seen only once. The top ten clones comprise roughly 50% of the sample.

A remark on this clone: Its antigen is not yet known. The record has no base qualities; no much larger clone is one base away.

What the time point label conveys for this sample: about 28 days (+/-7) after the second vaccine dose. Because spike-specific TCR depth and breadth did not differ between the two schedules, AZD1222 recipients who got a second dose at roughly 4 weeks were pooled with those who got a second dose at roughly 12 weeks. Samples from vaccinated people were obtained from the UK trials COV001 and COV002, which included a single-blind randomized controlled phase 2/3 trial of AZD1222 (ChAdOx1 nCoV-19) in healthy adults. For TCRbeta chain sequencing, PBMC samples were collected from trial participants at day 0 and at day 28 after the second dose. CDR1 MNHEY and CDR2 SVGAGI were looked up in the germline V gene. V has 8 bases trimmed and J has 3 bases trimmed; junction bases matching no gene number 3. The CDR3 measures 13 amino acids from cysteine to phenylalanine. Kept here is only the CDR3 DNA, which spans 39 bases and is read in frame from base 1.

General findings and caveats noted by the study authors: A significant rise in spike-specific TCR breadth and depth was observed after two AZD1222 doses relative to day 0 and relative to MenACWY recipients. Reportedly, close to half of the unique spike-specific TCRs recognized epitopes lying outside the regions that are mutated in the B.1.351 and B.1.1.7 variants. The vaccine-associated CD4 TCRs covered the entire spike protein, and the dominant responses fell in regions 160-218 and 743-854. Most participants were white British and females outnumbered males, and the authors suggested that clonal diversity may have been underestimated. In the small 56-69-year group, the increase in depth fell short of significance, most likely because of low power. Conclusions about previously exposed vaccinees were limited because only six AZD1222 recipients were SARS-CoV-2 seropositive at baseline. Because no samples from the day 14 peak response were available, repertoires could be characterized only after the peak T cell response.

Rearrangement joined TRBV6-5 to TRBJ1-4, and TRBD1 matches 7 of the central bases. The input for sequencing was peripheral blood, taken 28 days after the second AZD1222 dose. This clonotype was obtained from an adult who received the AZD1222 COVID-19 vaccine. The nucleotide sequence reads TGTGCCAGCGAGGGGGCGGCTAATGAAAAACTGTTTTTT. The resulting protein is CASEGAANEKLFF.